This T cell receptor (beta chain) was recorded in a study of Ad26.COV2.S vaccination and SARS-CoV-2 variants. About the research overall: Ad26.COV2.S was injected intramuscularly once or twice, 56 days apart.

The table came from immunoSEQ multiplex PCR; TCRdb's copy has only in-frame clones and leaves some out. The sample lists roughly 700,000 clones, about 89% occurring once. This clone was detected a few times. The antigen remains undetermined. The treatment: roughly 20 received Ad26.COV2.S at low or high dose, single or two shots; 5 received placebo; per-sample allocation not given. Samples analyzed were those drawn on day 63 after the first vaccine or placebo injection. Regarding the study as a whole: Marked by substantial breadth, spike-specific CD8+ and CD4+ T cell responses were reportedly seen after vaccination.

Germline assignment: CDR1 GTSNPN and CDR2 SVGIG (reference sequence). The CDR3 is 11 amino acids. The V end was cut by 5 bases, the J end by 1 base, with 4 bases between. Sequencing was performed on peripheral blood, taken in a trial of Ad26.COV2.S vaccine versus placebo. The sequence derives from a person between 18 and 65 years old who received the Ad26.COV2.S COVID-19 vaccine or a placebo. V and J are TRBV30 and TRBJ2-3; no clear D. CDR3 nucleotides: TGTGCCTGGGGGCGCACAGATACGCAGTATTTT. As protein: CAWGRTDTQYF.